The sequence of this T cell receptor (beta chain) was determined in a study of beta chain features in type 1 diabetes. General study findings and limits: Type 1 diabetes patients had moderately but significantly shorter TCRB CDR3s in all four CD4+ subsets. Insertions at VDJ junctions were less frequent in type 1 diabetes patients. These patients also deleted more nucleotides at the same junctions.

Germline CDR1 and CDR2: LGHNA and YSLEER. The CDR3 extends over 15 amino acids. Trimming took 4 bases from V and 3 from J; bases not matched to a gene: 5. This clone has a handful of counts. No antigen is known for it. Expressed TCRB transcripts got sequenced, as all isolated RNA was reverse transcribed. The repertoire was sequenced with immunoSEQ multiplex PCR; TCRdb's copy has only in-frame clones and lacks some. The sample has 300,000 to 450,000 clones; roughly 9.8% are singletons. This chain connects TRBV4-3 to TRBJ2-2, with 7 positions matching TRBD2. Sequenced material: central memory CD4+ T cells from blood. This sequence originates from a man aged 30 to 45 with type 1 diabetes. The CDR3 nucleotides are TGCGCCAGCAGCCGCGGGAGCAGGGACACCGGGGAGCTGTTTTTT. Residues: CASSRGSRDTGELFF.